This entry describes one TCR beta chain. Its target is unknown. V was clipped by 3 bases and J by 2 bases; unmatched bases: 6. The CDR3 consists of 15 residues. Germline CDR1 reads SNHLY; CDR2 reads FYNNEI. The data are from a study of immune evolution from preneoplasia to lung adenocarcinoma. Clones were sequenced by immunoSEQ multiplex PCR, and TCRdb holds only the in-frame ones, with some missing. The top ten hold about 2.1% of the sample, which has 9,000 to 10,000 clones, 90% seen once. Study results and caveats: Highest clonality occurred in KRAS-mutant, not EGFR-mutant or double wild-type, nodules. Normal lung had highest clonality; later lesions appeared denser, more diverse.

The receptor was isolated from a person aged 65-85 years with invasive lung adenocarcinoma. The material sequenced was FFPE invasive lung adenocarcinoma tissue. The V gene is TRBV2, the J gene TRBJ2-7, with TRBD2 matching over 8 bases. The DNA for the CDR3 is TGTGCCAGCAGTGAGTGGACTAGCAGGACCTACGAGCAGTACTTC. This codes for CASSEWTSRTYEQYF.